Listed below are T cell receptor beta chains from one sample, sequenced in a study of T cell responses to AZD1222 COVID-19 vaccine. Clones were read by immunoSEQ multiplex PCR, and TCRdb kept only the in-frame ones, dropping some. The sample contains some 170,000 clones, about 89% of which appear only once. The specimen comprised peripheral blood, sampled on day 0 of AZD1222 vaccination. These receptors all come from an adult in good health. Each CDR3 is given with its conserved first and last residue. Some rows have no size entry. The others give once, few or many, or a class for an expanded clone.

cdr3_aa j_call v_call clone_size
CASSPAGTGVYEQYF TRBJ2-7 TRBV5-1 .
CASSDGLAGGYEQFF TRBJ2-1 TRBV6-1 .
CASSPFRGNNEKLFF TRBJ1-4 TRBV7-9 .
CASNHGGRASNQPQHF TRBJ1-5 TRBV19 .
CASSRRAGTSGYNEQFF TRBJ2-1 TRBV7-3 .
CASSLRQGRNSPLHF TRBJ1-6 TRBV28 once
CASSQDRGNTGELFF TRBJ2-2 TRBV19 .
CASSERTSGSNEQFF TRBJ2-1 TRBV28 .
CSVGRDRGYEQYF TRBJ2-7 TRBV29-1 .
CASSLTPGPSREQYF TRBJ2-7 TRBV7-7 .
CASSGGLGRVNTEAFF TRBJ1-1 TRBV19 .
CASSQSVSGGQAKNIQYF TRBJ2-4 TRBV23-1 .
CASSITGGLNTGELFF TRBJ2-2 TRBV6-2/TRBV6-3 .
CASAASGYRNQPQHF TRBJ1-5 TRBV12-5 .
CASSAPGGTGAEQYF TRBJ2-7 TRBV28 .
CASSLLAASGSSDTQYF TRBJ2-3 TRBV5-1 once
CASSLLQGRPNTEAFF TRBJ1-1 TRBV5-6 .